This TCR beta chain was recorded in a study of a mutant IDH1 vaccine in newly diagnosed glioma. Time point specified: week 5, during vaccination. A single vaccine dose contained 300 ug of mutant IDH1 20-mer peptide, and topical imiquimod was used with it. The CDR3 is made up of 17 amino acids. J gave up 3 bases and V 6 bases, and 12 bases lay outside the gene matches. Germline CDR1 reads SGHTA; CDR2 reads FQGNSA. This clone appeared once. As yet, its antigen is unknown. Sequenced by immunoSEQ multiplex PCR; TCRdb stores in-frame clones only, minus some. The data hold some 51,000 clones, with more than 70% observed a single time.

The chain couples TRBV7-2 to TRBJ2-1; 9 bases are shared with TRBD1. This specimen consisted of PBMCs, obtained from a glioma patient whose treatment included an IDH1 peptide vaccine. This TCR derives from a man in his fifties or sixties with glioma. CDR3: CASRLLRDRVRYNEQFF. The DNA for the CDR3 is TGTGCCAGCAGATTGCTCCGGGACAGGGTGCGCTACAATGAGCAGTTCTTC.